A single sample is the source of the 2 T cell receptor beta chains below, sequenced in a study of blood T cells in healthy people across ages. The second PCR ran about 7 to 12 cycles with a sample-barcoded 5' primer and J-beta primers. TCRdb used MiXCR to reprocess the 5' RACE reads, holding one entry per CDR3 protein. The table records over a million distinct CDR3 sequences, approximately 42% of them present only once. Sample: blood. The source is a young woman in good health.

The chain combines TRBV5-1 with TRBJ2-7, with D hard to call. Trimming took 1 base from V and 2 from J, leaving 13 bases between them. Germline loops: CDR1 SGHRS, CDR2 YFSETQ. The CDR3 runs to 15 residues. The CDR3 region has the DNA TGCGCCAGCAGCTTGTCTGGGCCCCGAACCTACGAGCAGTACTTC. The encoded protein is CASSLSGPRTYEQYF.

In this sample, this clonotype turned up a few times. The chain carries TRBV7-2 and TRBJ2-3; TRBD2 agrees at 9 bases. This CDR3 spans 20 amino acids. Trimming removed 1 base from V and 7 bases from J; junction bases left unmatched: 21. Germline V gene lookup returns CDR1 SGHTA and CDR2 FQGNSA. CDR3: CASSLVDGWAGGLHLNTQYF. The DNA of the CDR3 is TGTGCCAGCAGCTTAGTAGACGGCTGGGCGGGAGGGCTCCACCTAAATACGCAGTATTTT. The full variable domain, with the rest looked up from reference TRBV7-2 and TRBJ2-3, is GAGVSQSPSNKVTEKGKDVELRCDPISGHTALYWYRQSLGQGLEFLIYFQGNSAPDKSGLPSDRFSAERTGGSVSTLTIQRTQQEDSAVYLCASSLVDGWAGGLHLNTQYFGPGTRLTVL.